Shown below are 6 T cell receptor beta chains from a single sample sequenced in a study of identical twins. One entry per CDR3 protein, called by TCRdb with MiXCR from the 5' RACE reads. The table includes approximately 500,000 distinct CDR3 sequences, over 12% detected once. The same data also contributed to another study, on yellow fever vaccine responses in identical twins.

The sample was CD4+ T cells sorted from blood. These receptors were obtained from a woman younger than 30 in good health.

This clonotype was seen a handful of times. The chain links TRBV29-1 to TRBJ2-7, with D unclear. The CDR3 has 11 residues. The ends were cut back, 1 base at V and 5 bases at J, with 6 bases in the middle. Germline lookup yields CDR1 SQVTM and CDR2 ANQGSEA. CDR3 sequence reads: CSVEVRNEQYF. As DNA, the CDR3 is TGCAGCGTTGAAGTCAGAAACGAGCAGTACTTC.

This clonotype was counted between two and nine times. The CDR3 is CASSQAVRGPNQPQHF. CDR3 nucleotide sequence: TGCGCCAGCAGCCAAGCGGTGAGAGGGCCAAATCAGCCCCAGCATTTT. The gene calls are TRBV4-1 and TRBJ1-5; D remains unclear. This CDR3 contains 16 residues. Germline CDR1 reads MGHRA; CDR2 reads YSYEKL. With 1 base removed from V and 4 bases from J, the gap between germline ends came to 14 bases.

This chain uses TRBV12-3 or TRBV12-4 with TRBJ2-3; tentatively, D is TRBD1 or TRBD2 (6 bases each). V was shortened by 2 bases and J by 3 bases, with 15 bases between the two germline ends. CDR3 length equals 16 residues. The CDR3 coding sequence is TGTGCCAGCAGTTTAAGGGCGAGAGGGGGGACAGATACGCAGTATTTT. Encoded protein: CASSLRARGGTDTQYF.

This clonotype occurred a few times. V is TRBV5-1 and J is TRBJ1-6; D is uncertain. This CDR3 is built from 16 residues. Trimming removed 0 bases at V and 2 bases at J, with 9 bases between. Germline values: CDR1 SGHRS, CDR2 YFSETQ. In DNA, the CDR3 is TGCGCCAGCAGCTTGGTTAGTCAGACCTATAATTCACCCCTCCACTTT. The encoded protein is CASSLVSQTYNSPLHF.

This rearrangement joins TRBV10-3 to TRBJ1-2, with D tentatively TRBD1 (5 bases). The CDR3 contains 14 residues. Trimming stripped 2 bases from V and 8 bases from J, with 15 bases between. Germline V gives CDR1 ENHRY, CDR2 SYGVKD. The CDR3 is CAISEKQVAEGYTF. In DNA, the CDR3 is TGTGCCATCAGTGAGAAACAGGTCGCGGAGGGCTACACCTTC.

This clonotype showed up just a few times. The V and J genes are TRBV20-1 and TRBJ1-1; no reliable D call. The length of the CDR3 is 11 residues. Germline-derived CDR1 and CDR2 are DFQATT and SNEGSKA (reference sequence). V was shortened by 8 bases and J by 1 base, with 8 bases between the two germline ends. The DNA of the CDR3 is TGCAGTTGCAGATCGAACACTGAAGCTTTCTTT. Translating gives CSCRSNTEAFF.